Following are 11 T cell receptor beta chains from one sample sequenced in a study of shared clonotypes between healthy human individuals. Profiling relied on immunoSEQ multiplex PCR, and the TCRdb table lists in-frame clones only, not all of them. This sample has 2.3 million or so clones, with over 90% found just once. The sample comprised naive CD4+ T cells from PBMCs. Subset reported: CD45RA+ positively selected. The source is a man aged 18 to 30 in good health. Some clones in this sample may be carry-over from other donors' samples.

Regarding this clone: This same CDR3 is encoded by further DNA sequences in the sample. The J gene is TRBJ1-3, the V gene TRBV9; no reliable D call. The CDR3 totals 14 residues. CDR1 SGDLS and CDR2 YYNGEE come from the germline V gene. V lost 2 bases to trimming and J lost 0 bases, with 6 bases between them. The CDR3 loop is CASSVSSSGNTIYF. The CDR3 region has the DNA TGTGCCAGCAGCGTCAGCTCCTCTGGAAACACCATATATTTT.

The chain carries TRBV10-3 and TRBJ2-1; 10 bases line up with TRBD1. The germline V gene encodes CDR1 ENHRY and CDR2 SYGVKD. The CDR3 totals 20 residues. J was trimmed by 0 bases and V by 4 bases; bases with no gene match: 15. This CDR3 is CAISVVGGQGLLSSYNEQFF. DNA for the CDR3: TGTGCCATCAGTGTGGTCGGGGGACAGGGGCTCCTGAGCTCCTACAATGAGCAGTTCTTC.

The J gene is TRBJ1-3, the V gene TRBV4-1, with D maybe TRBD1 (5 bases). V was trimmed by 1 base and J by 2 bases, leaving 9 bases between them. The CDR3 is 15 residues long. The germline gives CDR1 MGHRA, CDR2 YSYEKL. CDR3 sequence reads: CASSQGTNTGNTIYF. CDR3 DNA sequence: TGCGCCAGCAGCCAAGGGACAAATACTGGAAACACCATATATTTT.

This chain joins TRBV25-1 and TRBJ2-2; 7 nucleotides align to TRBD1. V trimming: 3 bases; J trimming: 4 bases; junction bases outside the gene matches: 5. The germline gives CDR1 MGHDK, CDR2 SYGVNS. The CDR3 sequence is 15 residues long. CDR3 protein: CASSDTGAGTGELFF. The CDR3 coding sequence is TGTGCCAGCAGTGATACAGGGGCGGGCACCGGGGAGCTGTTTTTT.

The V call is TRBV28, the J call TRBJ1-2; 10 bases map to TRBD1. The V segment lost 4 bases and the J segment 6 bases; nucleotides outside the gene matches: 8. The length of the CDR3 is 15 residues. CDR1 MDHEN and CDR2 SYDVKM come from the germline V gene. The CDR3 protein is CASSYSPGQGNGYTF. In DNA form, the CDR3 reads TGTGCCAGCAGTTACTCTCCGGGACAGGGGAATGGCTACACCTTC.

The chain carries TRBV29-1 and TRBJ2-7; TRBD2 is a possible D gene (6 bases). The CDR3 covers 15 residues. Trimming removed 6 bases from V and 4 bases from J, with 22 bases in between. Germline assignment: CDR1 SQVTM and CDR2 ANQGSEA. This CDR3 reads CSVRGVGGRIYEQYF. As DNA, the CDR3 is TGCAGCGTCCGAGGAGTGGGTGGGAGGATTTACGAGCAGTACTTC.

This chain joins TRBV27 and TRBJ2-1; 7 bases are shared with TRBD2. V shed 7 bases, J shed 2 bases, and the junction held 11 bases outside the gene matches. Germline V gene data show CDR1 as MNHEY and CDR2 as SMNVEV (reference sequence). The CDR3 contains 16 residues. CDR3 sequence reads: CASKGSGLGTYNEQFF. CDR3 in DNA: TGTGCCAGCAAGGGTAGCGGGCTAGGGACCTACAATGAGCAGTTCTTC.

The V and J genes are TRBV15 and TRBJ1-5; 10 bases match TRBD1. Trimming cost V 1 base and J 7 bases; bases outside gene matches: 10. The germline V gene has CDR1 LNHNV and CDR2 YYDKDF (reference sequence). The CDR3 is 17 residues long. CDR3 DNA sequence: TGTGCCACCAGCAGAGTAGTATGGACAGGGGGTACACAGCCCCAGCATTTT. It encodes CATSRVVWTGGTQPQHF.

The chain recombines TRBV4-1 with TRBJ1-5; 8 nucleotides match TRBD1. CDR1 is MGHRA and CDR2 is YSYEKL in the germline V gene. The CDR3 covers 18 residues. V was clipped by 6 bases and J by 3 bases; unmatched bases: 16. This CDR3 is CASSPRIVPDRDNQPQHF. As DNA, the CDR3 is TGCGCCAGCAGTCCAAGAATAGTGCCGGACAGGGACAATCAGCCCCAGCATTTT.

J is TRBJ2-3 and V is TRBV2; D is uncertain. The germline V gene has CDR1 SNHLY and CDR2 FYNNEI. CDR3 length: 15 amino acids. Trimming left V 5 bases short and J 4 bases short, with 16 bases between. The CDR3 coding sequence is TGTGCCAGCAGTCTCGACGGCCTCGGGCCAGATACGCAGTATTTT. It codes for CASSLDGLGPDTQYF.

The table lists this clone with a count of one. The V call is TRBV25-1, the J call TRBJ1-4; 10 nucleotides match TRBD1. V trimming: 10 bases; J trimming: 9 bases; junction bases outside the gene matches: 11. Per germline, CDR1 MGHDK and CDR2 SYGVNS. The CDR3 covers 14 residues. DNA for the CDR3: TGTGCCACTACGACTGGACAGGGGGAAAAAAAACTGTTTTTT. Translating gives CATTTGQGEKKLFF.